The present T cell receptor beta chain was sequenced within a study of OX40 agonist ivuxolimab in advanced cancers. Across the whole study: Patients received ivuxolimab, an agonistic anti-OX40 (CD134) antibody. Eligibility admitted prior anti-PD-1, anti-PD-L1 or anti-CTLA-4 therapy; roughly 39% had some. Regarding the study as a whole: Clonal expansion from baseline to week 6 occurred in both CD4+ and CD8+ T cells.

The germline V gene has CDR1 SGHVS and CDR2 FQNEAQ. The CDR3 runs 16 residues. Trimming shortened V by 0 bases and J by 6 bases, and 18 bases separated the two germline ends. The data were produced by immunoSEQ multiplex PCR, yet TCRdb's version contains in-frame clones alone and is incomplete. Altogether 20,000 to 25,000 clones are present, about three quarters being singletons, with the ten largest covering about 16%. A word on this clone: The antigen remains undetermined.

The clonotype was recovered from an adult with an advanced solid tumor such as melanoma, head and neck, liver or kidney cancer. V gene TRBV7-8 combines with J gene TRBJ2-7; a weak D match, TRBD1 (6 bases). The source material was CD4+ or CD8+ T cells sorted from blood, sampled in a trial of the OX40 agonist ivuxolimab. CDR3 sequence (DNA): TGTGCCAGCAGCTTAGCGACACAGGGAGTGGGCTCCGAGCAGTACTTC. Protein sequence: CASSLATQGVGSEQYF.